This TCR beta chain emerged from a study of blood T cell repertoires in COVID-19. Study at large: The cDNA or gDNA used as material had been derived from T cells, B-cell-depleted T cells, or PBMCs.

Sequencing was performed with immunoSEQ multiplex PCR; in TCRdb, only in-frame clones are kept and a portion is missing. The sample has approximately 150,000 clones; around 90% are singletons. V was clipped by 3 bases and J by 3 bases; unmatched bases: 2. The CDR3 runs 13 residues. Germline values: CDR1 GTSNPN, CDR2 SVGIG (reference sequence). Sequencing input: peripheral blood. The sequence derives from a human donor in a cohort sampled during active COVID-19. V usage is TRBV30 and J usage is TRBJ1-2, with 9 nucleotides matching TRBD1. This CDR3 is CAWRGQGDYGYTF. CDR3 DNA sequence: TGTGCCTGGAGGGGACAGGGTGACTATGGCTACACCTTC.